The present T cell receptor beta chain was sequenced within a study of cytomegalovirus exposure and HLA in healthy donors. A note on this clone: Its matching antigen is unknown.

Whole-study findings and limits: In a later analysis, V- and J-gene trimming of beta chains associated with a DCLRE1C missense variant, replicated independently.

The study ran its PCR with 60 Vbeta and 13 Jbeta primers. Only in-frame clones appear in the TCRdb table, and some are missing; sequencing was by immunoSEQ multiplex PCR. The sample has some 190,000 clones, around 80% seen once. Germline V CDR1 and CDR2: SEHNR, FQNEAQ (reference sequence). V was pared by 6 bases and J by 3 bases, with 14 bases between. The CDR3 runs 15 residues. This rearrangement joins TRBV7-9 to TRBJ1-4; D uncertain. The receptor comes from a girl under 18 in good health and CMV-seropositive. Input material: PBMCs. CDR3 loop: CASRAHRDANEKLFF. CDR3 sequence (DNA): TGTGCCAGCAGGGCCCACAGAGATGCTAATGAAAAACTGTTTTTT.